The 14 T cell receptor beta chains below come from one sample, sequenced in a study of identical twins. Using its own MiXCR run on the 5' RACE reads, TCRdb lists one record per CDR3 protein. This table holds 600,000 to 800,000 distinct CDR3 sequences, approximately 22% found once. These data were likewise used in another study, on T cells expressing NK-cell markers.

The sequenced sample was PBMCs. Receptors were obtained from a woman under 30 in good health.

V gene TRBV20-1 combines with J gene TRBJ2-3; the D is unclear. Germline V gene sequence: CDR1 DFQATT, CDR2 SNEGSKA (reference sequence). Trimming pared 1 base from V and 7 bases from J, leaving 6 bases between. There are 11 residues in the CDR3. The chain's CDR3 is CSARGHNTQYF. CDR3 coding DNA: TGCAGTGCTAGAGGTCATAATACGCAGTATTTT.

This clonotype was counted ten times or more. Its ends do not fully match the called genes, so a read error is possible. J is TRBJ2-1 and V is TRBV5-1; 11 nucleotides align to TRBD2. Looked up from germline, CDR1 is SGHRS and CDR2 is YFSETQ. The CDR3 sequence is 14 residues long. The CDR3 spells CASSLTSGSGEQFF. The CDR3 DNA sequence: TGTGCCAGCAGTCTTACTAGCGGGAGTGGTGAGCAGTTCTTC.

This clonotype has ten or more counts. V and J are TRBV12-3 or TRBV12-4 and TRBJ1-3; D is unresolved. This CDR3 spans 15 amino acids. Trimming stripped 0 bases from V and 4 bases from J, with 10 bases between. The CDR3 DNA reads TGTGCCAGCAGTTTAGCCTCAGGAATCGGAAACACCATATATTTT. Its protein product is CASSLASGIGNTIYF.

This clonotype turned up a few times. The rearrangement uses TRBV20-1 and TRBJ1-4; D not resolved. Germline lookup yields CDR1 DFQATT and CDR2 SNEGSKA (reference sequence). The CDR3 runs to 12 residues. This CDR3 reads CSASGVSEKLFF. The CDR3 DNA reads TGCAGCGCCTCCGGTGTTAGTGAAAAACTGTTTTTT.

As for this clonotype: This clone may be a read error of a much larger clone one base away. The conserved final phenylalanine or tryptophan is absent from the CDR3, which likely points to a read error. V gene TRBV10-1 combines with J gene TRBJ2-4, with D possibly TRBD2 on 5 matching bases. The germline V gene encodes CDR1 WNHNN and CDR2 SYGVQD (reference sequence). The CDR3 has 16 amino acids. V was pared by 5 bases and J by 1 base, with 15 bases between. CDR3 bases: TGCGCCAGCAGTTCGGGCCGGGAAGGCGCCAAAAACATTCAGTACTCC. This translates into CASSSGREGAKNIQYS.

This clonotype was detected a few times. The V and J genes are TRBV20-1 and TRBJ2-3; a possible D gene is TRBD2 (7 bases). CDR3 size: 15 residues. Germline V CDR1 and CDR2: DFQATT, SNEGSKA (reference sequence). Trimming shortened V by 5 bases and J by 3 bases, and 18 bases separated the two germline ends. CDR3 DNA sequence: TGCAGTGCTTACGGGGGGCCCAGCGGTACAGATACGCAGTATTTT. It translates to CSAYGGPSGTDTQYF.

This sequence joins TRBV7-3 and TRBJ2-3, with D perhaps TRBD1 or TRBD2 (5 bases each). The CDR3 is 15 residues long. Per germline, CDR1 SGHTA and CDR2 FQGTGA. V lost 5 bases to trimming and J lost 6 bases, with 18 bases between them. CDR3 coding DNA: TGTGCCAGCAGCCCCCGCGAGCGGAGACAGGATACGCAGTATTTT. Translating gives CASSPRERRQDTQYF.

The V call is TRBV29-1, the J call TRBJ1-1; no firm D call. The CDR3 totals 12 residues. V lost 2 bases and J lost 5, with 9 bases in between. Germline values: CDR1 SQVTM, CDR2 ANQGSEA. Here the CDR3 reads CSVETGYTEAFF. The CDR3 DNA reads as TGCAGCGTTGAAACGGGTTATACTGAAGCTTTCTTT.

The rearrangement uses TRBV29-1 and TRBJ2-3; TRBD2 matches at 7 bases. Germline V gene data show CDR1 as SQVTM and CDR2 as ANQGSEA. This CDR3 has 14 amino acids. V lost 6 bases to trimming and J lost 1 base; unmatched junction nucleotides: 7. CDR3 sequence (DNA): TGCAGCGTACGGGGACGGGAGGGCACAGATACGCAGTATTTT. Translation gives CSVRGREGTDTQYF.

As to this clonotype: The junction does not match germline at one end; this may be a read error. CDR3 amino acids: CASSLAGLTTDTQYF. For the CDR3, the DNA is TGTGCCAGCAGTCTAGCGGGACTCACCACAGATACGCAGTATTTT. The J gene is TRBJ2-3, the V gene TRBV12-3 or TRBV12-4; 9 nucleotides align to TRBD2. This CDR3 spans 15 amino acids.

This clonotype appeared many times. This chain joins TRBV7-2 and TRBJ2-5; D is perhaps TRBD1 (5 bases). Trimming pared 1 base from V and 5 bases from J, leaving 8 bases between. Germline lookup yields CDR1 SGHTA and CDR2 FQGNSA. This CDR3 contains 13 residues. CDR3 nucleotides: TGTGCCAGCAGCTTAGGGACATCCGAGACCCAGTACTTC. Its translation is CASSLGTSETQYF.

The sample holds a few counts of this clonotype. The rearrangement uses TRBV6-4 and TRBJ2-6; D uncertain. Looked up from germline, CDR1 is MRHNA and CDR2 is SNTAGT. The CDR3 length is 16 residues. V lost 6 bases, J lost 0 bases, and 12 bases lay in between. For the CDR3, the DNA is TGTGCCAGCAGCGGGTTTAGGAGCTCTGGGGCCAACGTCCTGACTTTC. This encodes CASSGFRSSGANVLTF.

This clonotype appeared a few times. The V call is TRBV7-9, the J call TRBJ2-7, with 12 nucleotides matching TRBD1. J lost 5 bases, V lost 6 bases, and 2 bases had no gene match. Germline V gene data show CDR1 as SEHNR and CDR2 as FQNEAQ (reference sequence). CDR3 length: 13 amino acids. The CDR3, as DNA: TGTGCCAGCAGGGGGACAGGGGGCAACGAGCAGTACTTC. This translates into CASRGTGGNEQYF.

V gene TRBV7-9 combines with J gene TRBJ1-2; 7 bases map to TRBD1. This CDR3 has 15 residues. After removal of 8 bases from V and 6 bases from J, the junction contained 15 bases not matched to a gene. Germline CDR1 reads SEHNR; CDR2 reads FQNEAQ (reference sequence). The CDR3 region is CASGHSEGAPNGYTF. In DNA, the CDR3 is TGTGCCAGCGGTCATTCCGAGGGGGCGCCCAATGGCTACACCTTC.